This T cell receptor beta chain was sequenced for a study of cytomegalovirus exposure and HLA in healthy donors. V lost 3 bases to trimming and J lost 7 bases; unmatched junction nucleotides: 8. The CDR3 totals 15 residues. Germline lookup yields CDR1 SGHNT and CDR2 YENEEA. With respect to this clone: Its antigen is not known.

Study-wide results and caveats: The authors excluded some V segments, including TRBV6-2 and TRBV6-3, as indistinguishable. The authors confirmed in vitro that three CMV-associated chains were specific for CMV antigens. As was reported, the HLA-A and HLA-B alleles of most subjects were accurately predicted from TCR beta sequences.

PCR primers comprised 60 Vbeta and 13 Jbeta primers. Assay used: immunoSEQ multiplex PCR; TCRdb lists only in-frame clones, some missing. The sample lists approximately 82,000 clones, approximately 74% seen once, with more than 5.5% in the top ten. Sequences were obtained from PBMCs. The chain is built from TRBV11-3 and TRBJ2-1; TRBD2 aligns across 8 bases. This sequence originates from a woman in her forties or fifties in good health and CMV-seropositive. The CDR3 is CASSLRAGGLNEQFF. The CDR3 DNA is TGTGCCAGCAGCTTGAGGGCGGGAGGTTTGAATGAGCAGTTCTTC.